What follows describes a single T cell receptor beta chain. Its antigen is undetermined. V gave up 10 bases and J gave up 4 bases, with 17 bases separating them. The CDR3 extends over 14 amino acids. Germline-derived CDR1 and CDR2 are MRHNA and SNTAGT. This sample stems from a study of a mutant IDH1 vaccine in newly diagnosed glioma. Turning to the study itself: Patients arrived already treated with radiotherapy, temozolomide, or both, most having had both. Study results and caveats: Immune responses arising from the vaccine appeared in about 95% of patients.

Time point meaning: week 47, end of study. Each vaccine dose was 300 ug of mutant IDH1 20-mer peptide, with topical imiquimod. Patients carried new grade 3 or 4 IDH1-mutant astrocytomas lacking nuclear ATRX. Repertoires were generated with immunoSEQ multiplex PCR, while TCRdb's copy carries only in-frame clones and drops some. The data show 13,000 or so clones, with roughly four fifths seen just once and about 4% held by the top ten. The chain combines TRBV6-4 with TRBJ2-1, with no clear D. The clonotype originates from a middle-aged woman with glioma. Sequencing was performed on PBMCs, taken from a glioma patient whose treatment included an IDH1 peptide vaccine. The CDR3 region has the DNA TGTGCCACCACCAGTCTCGCCGGATACAATGAGCAGTTCTTC. As protein: CATTSLAGYNEQFF.